This is a list of T cell receptor beta chains from one sample in a study of neurological immune-mediated disorders. One entry per CDR3 protein, called by TCRdb with MiXCR from the 5' RACE reads. The sample shows about 120,000 distinct CDR3 sequences, about 3.2% of them seen only once. The sequenced material came from PBMCs. The receptors here all came from a woman aged 25 to 39 with multiple sclerosis. Each CDR3 is given with its conserved first and last residue. Fields, in order: V gene, J gene, CDR3 length, CDR3 protein.

>TRBV12-3/TRBV12-4|TRBJ2-3|15
CASSLNGQGGDTQYF
>TRBV12-3/TRBV12-4|TRBJ2-7|14
CASSPLTSGAAEYF
>TRBV5-6|TRBJ2-2|13
CASSLIDTGELFF
>TRBV5-1|TRBJ2-1|16
CASSRPLSQGINEQFF
>TRBV27|TRBJ2-1|10
CASGGYEQFF
>TRBV5-5|TRBJ2-1|19
CASSKELLAGRRGYNEQFF
>TRBV29-1|TRBJ2-7|11
CSVEREREQYF
>TRBV6-1|TRBJ1-1|11
CDSSGKVEAFF
>TRBV27|TRBJ1-4|14
CASSFIATNEKLFF
>TRBV18|TRBJ1-1|14
CASSPNRGGTEAFF
>TRBV7-2|TRBJ1-5|12
CASTQGNQPQHF
>TRBV20-1|TRBJ2-3|13
CSHLGFWADTQYF
>TRBV6-1|TRBJ2-7|15
CASSEEETGSNEQYF
>TRBV9|TRBJ2-3|13
CASNPRGADTQYF
>TRBV7-9|TRBJ2-4|16
CASSQPLRTGGNIQYF
>TRBV20-1|TRBJ2-1|19
CSASWAGKFLAGGFNEQFF
>TRBV7-9|TRBJ1-4|16
CASSRRNGAVEEKLFF
>TRBV7-6|TRBJ2-3|13
CASTPGPGSAQYF
>TRBV9|TRBJ1-1|13
CASSVEGNTEAFF
>TRBV20-1|TRBJ2-7|11
CSARIGYEQYF
>TRBV4-1|TRBJ1-1|15
CASSQDPQGNTEAFF
>TRBV19|TRBJ2-1|13
CASSIGLAGERFF
>TRBV7-2|TRBJ1-1|13
CASRGGTNTEAFF
>TRBV5-1|TRBJ2-7|14
CASSMETVWEEQYF
>TRBV7-9|TRBJ2-7|15
CASSFFLAGAYEQYF
>TRBV30|TRBJ2-1|14
CAWRGPPLWNEQFF
>TRBV7-9|TRBJ2-7|14
CASSLGDTYYEQYF
>TRBV20-1|TRBJ1-3|13
CSAVRLSGNTIYF
>TRBV4-1|TRBJ1-1|14
CASSLDRVGNEAFF
>TRBV3-1|TRBJ2-7|15
CASSKNRGPSYEQYF
>TRBV7-2|TRBJ2-1|13
CASSSMGYNEQFF
>TRBV6-5|TRBJ2-1|15
CASSYDGNPYNEQFF
>TRBV7-2|TRBJ2-2|14
CASSLAPGAGELFF
>TRBV4-3|TRBJ1-2|14
CASSPQAGTYGYTF
>TRBV4-3|TRBJ1-1|13
CASSQDFYTEAFF
>TRBV19|TRBJ2-3|14
CASSMGDGTDTQYF
>TRBV12-3/TRBV12-4|TRBJ2-3|13
CASSPHSADTQYF
>TRBV5-6|TRBJ1-1|13
CASSSDLYTEAFF
>TRBV20-1|TRBJ2-3|12
CSAGTSPDTQYF
>TRBV5-5|TRBJ2-1|14
CASSLQRDSVEQFF
>TRBV6-5|TRBJ2-2|15
CASSYSRQLTGELFF
>TRBV6-5|TRBJ2-1|15
CASGTGFEINNEQFF
>TRBV15|TRBJ1-1|14
CATSTDPGGPEAFF
>TRBV20-1|TRBJ1-1|13
CSVITQGGTEAFF